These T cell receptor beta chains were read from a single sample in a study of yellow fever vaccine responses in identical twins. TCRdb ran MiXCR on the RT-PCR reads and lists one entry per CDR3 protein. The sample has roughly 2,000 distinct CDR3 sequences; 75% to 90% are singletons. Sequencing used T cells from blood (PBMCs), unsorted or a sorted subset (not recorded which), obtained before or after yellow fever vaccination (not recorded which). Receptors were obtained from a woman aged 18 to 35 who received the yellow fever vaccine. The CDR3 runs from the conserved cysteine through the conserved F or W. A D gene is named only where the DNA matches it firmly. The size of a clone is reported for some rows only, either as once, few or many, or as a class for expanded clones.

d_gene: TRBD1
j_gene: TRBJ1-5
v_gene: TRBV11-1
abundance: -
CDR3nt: TGTGCCAGCAGCCCTCGGACAGGCGTTAGCAATCAGCCCCAGCATTTT
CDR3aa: CASSPRTGVSNQPQHF

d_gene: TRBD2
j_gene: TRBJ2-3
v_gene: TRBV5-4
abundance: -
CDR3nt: TGTGCCAGCAGCATATCTAGCGGTGGAGATACGCAGTATTTT
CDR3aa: CASSISSGGDTQYF

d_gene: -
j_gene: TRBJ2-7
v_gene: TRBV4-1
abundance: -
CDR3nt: TGCGCCAGCAGCCAAGGTATCCCAGCCTACGAGCAGTACTTC
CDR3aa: CASSQGIPAYEQYF

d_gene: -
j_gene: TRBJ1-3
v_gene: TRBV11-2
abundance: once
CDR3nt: TGTGCCAGCAGGGGACCGGGGAGCGGTAGAAACACCATATATTTT
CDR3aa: CASRGPGSGRNTIYF

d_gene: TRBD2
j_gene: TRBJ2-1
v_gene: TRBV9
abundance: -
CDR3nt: TGTGCCAGCAGCCTTGGGACTAGCGGGTACAATGAGCAGTTCTTC
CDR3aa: CASSLGTSGYNEQFF

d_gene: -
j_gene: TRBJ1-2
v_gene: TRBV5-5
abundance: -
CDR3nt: TGTGCCAGCAGCTTGCGGCGTGAAGAAAAGACTAACTATGGCTACACCTTC
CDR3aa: CASSLRREEKTNYGYTF

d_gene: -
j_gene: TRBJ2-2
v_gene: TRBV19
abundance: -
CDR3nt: TGTGCCAGTAGTATGACCATACCCCCGAACACCGGGGAGCTGTTTTTT
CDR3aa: CASSMTIPPNTGELFF

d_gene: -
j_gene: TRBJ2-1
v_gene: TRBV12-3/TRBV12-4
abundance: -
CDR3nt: TGTGCCAGCAGCCTGTCCCACATCTCCTACAATGAGCAGTTCTTC
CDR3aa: CASSLSHISYNEQFF

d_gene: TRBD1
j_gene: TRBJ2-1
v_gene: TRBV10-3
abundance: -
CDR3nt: TGTGCCATCAGTGCCACAGGGGGAGAATACAATGAGCAGTTCTTC
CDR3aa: CAISATGGEYNEQFF

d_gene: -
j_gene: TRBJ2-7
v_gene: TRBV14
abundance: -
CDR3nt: TGTGCCAGCAGCCCCATTCCCGTATCCTACGAGCAGTACTTACCTAGCTACGAGCAGTACTTC
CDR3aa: CASSPIPVSYEQYLPSYEQYF

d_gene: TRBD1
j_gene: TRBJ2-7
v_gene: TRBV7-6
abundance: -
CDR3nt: TGTGCCAGCAGCTTAGGAGGGGGCTCTGAGGAGCAGTACTTC
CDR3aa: CASSLGGGSEEQYF

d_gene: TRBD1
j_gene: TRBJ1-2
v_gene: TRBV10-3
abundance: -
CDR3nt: TGTGCCATCACTGCCCGGGACAGGGGGCGCTTTGAATATGGCTACACCTTC
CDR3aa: CAITARDRGRFEYGYTF

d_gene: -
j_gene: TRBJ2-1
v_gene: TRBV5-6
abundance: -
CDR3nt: TGTGCCAGCAGCTTGGGGCAGGTTTACAATGAGCAGTTCTTC
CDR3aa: CASSLGQVYNEQFF

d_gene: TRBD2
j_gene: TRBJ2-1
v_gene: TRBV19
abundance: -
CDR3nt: TGTGCCAGTAGTATCGCATTCCCGGGACTAGCGGGAGAGGCGAAGTTCTTC
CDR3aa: CASSIAFPGLAGEAKFF

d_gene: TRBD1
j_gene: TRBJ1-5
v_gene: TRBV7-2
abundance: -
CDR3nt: TGTGCCAGCAGCTTAGCGGTCCAGGGGGCGAATCAGCCCCAGCATTTT
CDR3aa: CASSLAVQGANQPQHF

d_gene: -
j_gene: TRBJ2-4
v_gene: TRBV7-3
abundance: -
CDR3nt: TGTGCCAGCAGCTTAAGGGGAGCCAAAAACATTCAGTACTTC
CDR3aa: CASSLRGAKNIQYF

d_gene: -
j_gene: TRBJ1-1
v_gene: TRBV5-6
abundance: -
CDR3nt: TGTGCCAGCAGCTTTGCAGGGAACACTGAAGCTTTCTTT
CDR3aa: CASSFAGNTEAFF

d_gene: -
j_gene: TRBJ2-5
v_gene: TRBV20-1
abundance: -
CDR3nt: TGCAGTGCTAGAGATTGGGAAGAGACCCAGTACTTC
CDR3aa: CSARDWEETQYF

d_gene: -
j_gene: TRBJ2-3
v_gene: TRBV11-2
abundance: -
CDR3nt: TGTGCCAGCAGCTCCGGGAGCTTCGGCACAGATACGCAGTATTTT
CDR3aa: CASSSGSFGTDTQYF

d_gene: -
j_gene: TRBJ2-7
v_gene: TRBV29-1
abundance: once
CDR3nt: TGCAGCATTACGACTAGACCCTACGAGCAGTACTTC
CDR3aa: CSITTRPYEQYF

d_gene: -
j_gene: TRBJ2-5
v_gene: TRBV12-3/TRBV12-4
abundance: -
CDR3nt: TGTGCCAGCAGCCTCGACAACCAAGAGACCCAGTACTTC
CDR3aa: CASSLDNQETQYF

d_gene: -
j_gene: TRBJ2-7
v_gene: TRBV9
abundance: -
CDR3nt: TGTGCCAGCAGCGTAGGAGTATCAAGCCGCGAGCAGTACTTC
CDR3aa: CASSVGVSSREQYF

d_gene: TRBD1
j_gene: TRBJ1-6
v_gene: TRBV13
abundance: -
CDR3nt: TGTGCCAGCAGCACCCAGGACAGGGATTCACCCCTCCACTTT
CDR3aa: CASSTQDRDSPLHF

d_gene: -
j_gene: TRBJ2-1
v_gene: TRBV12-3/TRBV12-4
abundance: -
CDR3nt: TGTGCCAGCAAATCAGAGGTAGGATACAATGAGCAGTTCTTC
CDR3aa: CASKSEVGYNEQFF

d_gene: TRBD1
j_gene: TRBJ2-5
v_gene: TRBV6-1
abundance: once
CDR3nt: TGTGCCAGCGGGACAGGTACCGACCAAGAGACCCAGTACTTC
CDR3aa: CASGTGTDQETQYF

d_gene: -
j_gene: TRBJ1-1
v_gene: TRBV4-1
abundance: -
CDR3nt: TGCGCCAGCAGCGACAGAATGAACACTGAAGCTTTCTTT
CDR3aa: CASSDRMNTEAFF

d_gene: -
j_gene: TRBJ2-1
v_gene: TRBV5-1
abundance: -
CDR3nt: TGCGCCAGCAGCTTTACTCAGTTTGAGCAGTTCTTC
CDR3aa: CASSFTQFEQFF

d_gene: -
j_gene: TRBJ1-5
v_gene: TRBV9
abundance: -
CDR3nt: TGTGCCAGCAGCCAAACCGCGGTCGGTGAGCCCCAGCATTTT
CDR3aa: CASSQTAVGEPQHF

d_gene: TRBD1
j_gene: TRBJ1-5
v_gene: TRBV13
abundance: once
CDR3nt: TGTGCCAGCACACCAGGGGGTCAGCCCCAGCATTTT
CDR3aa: CASTPGGQPQHF

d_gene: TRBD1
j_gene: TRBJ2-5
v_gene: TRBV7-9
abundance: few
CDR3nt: TGTGCCAGCAGCATACCGGGACAGGGTGAGACCCAGTACTTC
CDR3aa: CASSIPGQGETQYF

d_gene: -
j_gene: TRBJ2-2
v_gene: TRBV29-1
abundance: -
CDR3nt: TGCAGCGTTTGGGGTGGCACCGGGGAGCTGTTTTTT
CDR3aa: CSVWGGTGELFF

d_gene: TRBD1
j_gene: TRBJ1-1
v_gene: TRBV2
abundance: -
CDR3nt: TGTGCCAGCGCCTTACGGACAGGGAGGAACACTGAAGCTTTCTTT
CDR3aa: CASALRTGRNTEAFF

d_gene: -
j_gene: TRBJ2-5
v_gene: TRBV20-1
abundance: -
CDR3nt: TGCAGTGCTAGAGGTGGGAGGATGGAGACCCAGTACTTC
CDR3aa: CSARGGRMETQYF